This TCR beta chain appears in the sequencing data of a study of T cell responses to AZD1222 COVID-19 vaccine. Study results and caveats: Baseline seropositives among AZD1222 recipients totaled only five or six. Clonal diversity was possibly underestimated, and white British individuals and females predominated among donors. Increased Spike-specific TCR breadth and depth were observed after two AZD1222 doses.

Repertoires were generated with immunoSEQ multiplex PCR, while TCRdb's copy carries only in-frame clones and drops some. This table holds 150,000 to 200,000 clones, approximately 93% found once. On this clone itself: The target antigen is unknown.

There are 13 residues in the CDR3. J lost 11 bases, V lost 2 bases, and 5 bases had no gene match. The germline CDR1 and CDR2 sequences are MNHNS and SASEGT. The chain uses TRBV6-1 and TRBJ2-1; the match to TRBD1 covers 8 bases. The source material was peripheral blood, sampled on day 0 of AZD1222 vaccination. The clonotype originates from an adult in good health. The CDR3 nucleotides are TGTGCCAGCAGTGAAATAAGGACAGGGCAGCAGTTCTTC. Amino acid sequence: CASSEIRTGQQFF.